This T cell receptor (beta chain) came from a study of T cell responses to AZD1222 COVID-19 vaccine. Points from the study as a whole: All repertoire sampling was performed exclusively after the peak T cell response. Reportedly, close to half of spike-specific TCRs are directed against unmutated variant regions. CD4 TCRs linked to vaccination spanned spike, dominating at 160-218 and 743-854.

This clone was picked up one time. Antigen specificity is unknown. The germline V gene has CDR1 DFQATT and CDR2 SNEGSKA (reference sequence). Between the trimmed V and J ends, which lost 5 bases and 10 bases, there was a span of 11 bases. This CDR3 is 10 amino acids long. The repertoire was sequenced with immunoSEQ multiplex PCR; TCRdb's copy has only in-frame clones and lacks some. The data hold nearly 100,000 clones, with approximately 91% observed a single time. The TCR comes from an adult in good health. This material consisted of peripheral blood, taken on day 0 of AZD1222 vaccination. The rearrangement uses TRBV20-1 and TRBJ1-2; unclear D gene. CDR3 sequence reads: CSAVRAVYTF. The CDR3 bases are TGCAGTGCTGTCCGGGCAGTCTACACCTTC.